Shown below are 9 T cell receptor beta chains from a single sample sequenced in a study of neurological immune-mediated disorders. TCRdb independently ran MiXCR on the 5' RACE reads; one entry per CDR3 protein. The repertoire holds about 16,000 distinct CDR3 sequences, with roughly 9% as singletons. The sequencing sample was made of CD8+ T cells from blood. The receptors here all came from a man over 45 in good health.

In its sample, this clonotype was seen many times. The chain uses TRBV7-9 and TRBJ2-7; TRBD2 matches at 8 bases. Germline lookup yields CDR1 SEHNR and CDR2 FQNEAQ (reference sequence). CDR3 length: 14 residues. V lost 1 base and J lost 2; bases outside the gene matches: 1. The CDR3 region has the DNA TGTGCCAGCAGCTTAGTAGCGGGACCCTACGAGCAGTACTTC. As protein: CASSLVAGPYEQYF. The full variable domain, its missing parts supplied by reference TRBV7-9 and TRBJ2-7, is DTGVSQNPRHKITKRGQNVTFRCDPISEHNRLYWYRQTLGQGPEFLTYFQNEAQLEKSRLLSDRFSAERPKGSFSTLEIQRTEQGDSAMYLCASSLVAGPYEQYFGPGTRLTVT.

This clonotype was counted many times. This chain links TRBV25-1 with TRBJ2-7; D might be TRBD1 (5 bases). The V end lost 7 bases, the J end lost 2 bases, and 6 bases lay between the germline ends. CDR1 and CDR2 (germline): MGHDK, SYGVNS. The CDR3 totals 11 residues. The CDR3 loop reads CASTDTYEQYF. The CDR3 DNA follows: TGTGCCAGCACGGACACCTACGAGCAGTACTTC.

This clonotype has at least ten counts. V usage is TRBV5-1 and J usage is TRBJ2-7; tentative D call: TRBD1 (5 bases). The V end lost 0 bases, the J end lost 1 base, and 5 bases lay between the germline ends. CDR1 is SGHRS, CDR2 YFSETQ, per germline. This CDR3 region has 13 residues. CDR3 sequence: CASSLGQSYEQYF. CDR3 nucleotide sequence: TGCGCCAGCAGCTTGGGACAGTCCTACGAGCAGTACTTC.

There are many counts of this clonotype. The chain couples TRBV12-3 or TRBV12-4 to TRBJ2-5, with unresolved D. Deletions cut 5 bases from V and 0 bases from J, with 16 bases between. The CDR3 is made up of 16 amino acids. DNA for the CDR3: TGTGCCAGCAGTCCCGACGTCGACGGAAACCAAGAGACCCAGTACTTC. Its protein product is CASSPDVDGNQETQYF.

This clonotype has at least ten counts. The gene calls are TRBV12-3 or TRBV12-4 and TRBJ2-7; D possibly matches TRBD1 or TRBD2 (5 bases each). The CDR3 runs 14 residues. Trimming removed 3 bases from V and 0 bases from J, with 9 bases in between. In DNA, the CDR3 is TGTGCCAGCAGTTTCCGGGACGACTCCTACGAGCAGTACTTC. As protein: CASSFRDDSYEQYF.

This clonotype has ten or more counts. This rearrangement joins TRBV20-1 to TRBJ2-7; D gene unclear. The germline V gene has CDR1 DFQATT and CDR2 SNEGSKA (reference sequence). CDR3 length: 13 amino acids. V was shortened by 1 base and J by 0 bases, with 7 bases between the two germline ends. CDR3 DNA sequence: TGCAGTGCTAGAGTGGCAGGCTCCTACGAGCAGTACTTC. Residues: CSARVAGSYEQYF.

The chain uses TRBV12-3 or TRBV12-4 and TRBJ2-7; tentative D call: TRBD1 (6 bases). The CDR3 consists of 14 residues. V was pared by 6 bases and J by 1 base, with 13 bases between. The CDR3 reads CASRYDTGSYEQYF. The CDR3, as DNA: TGTGCCAGCAGATATGATACAGGGTCCTACGAGCAGTACTTC.

This clonotype occurred many times. The V call is TRBV7-2, the J call TRBJ2-2; 8 positions agree with TRBD1. CDR1 and CDR2 (germline): SGHTA, FQGNSA. Trimming removed 4 bases from V and 2 bases from J; junction bases left unmatched: 3. CDR3 size: 15 residues. CDR3 protein: CASSWTGKNTGELFF. Written as DNA, the CDR3 is TGTGCCAGCAGCTGGACAGGGAAAAACACCGGGGAGCTGTTTTTT.

This clonotype was seen at least ten times. The CDR3 DNA sequence: TGCAGCGTTGATACTAGCGGGAGGGGGAATGAGCAGTTCTTC. This translates into CSVDTSGRGNEQFF. This chain connects TRBV29-1 to TRBJ2-1, with TRBD2 identical over 13 bases. J gave up 7 bases and V 3 bases, and 3 bases lay outside the gene matches. The CDR3 is 14 residues long. Germline V lookup: CDR1 SQVTM, CDR2 ANQGSEA.